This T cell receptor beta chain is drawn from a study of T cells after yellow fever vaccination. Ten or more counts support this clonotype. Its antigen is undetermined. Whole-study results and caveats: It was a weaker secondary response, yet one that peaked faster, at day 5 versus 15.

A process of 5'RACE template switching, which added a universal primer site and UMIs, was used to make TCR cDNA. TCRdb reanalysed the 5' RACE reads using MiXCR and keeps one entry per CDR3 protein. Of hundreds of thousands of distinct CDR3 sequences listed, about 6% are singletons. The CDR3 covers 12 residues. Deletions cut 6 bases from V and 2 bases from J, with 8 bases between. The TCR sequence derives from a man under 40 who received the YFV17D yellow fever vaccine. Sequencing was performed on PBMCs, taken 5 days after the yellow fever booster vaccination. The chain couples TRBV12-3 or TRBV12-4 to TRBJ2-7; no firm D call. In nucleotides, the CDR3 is TGTGCCAGCAGCGGAGATACCTACGAGCAGTACTTC. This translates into CASSGDTYEQYF.